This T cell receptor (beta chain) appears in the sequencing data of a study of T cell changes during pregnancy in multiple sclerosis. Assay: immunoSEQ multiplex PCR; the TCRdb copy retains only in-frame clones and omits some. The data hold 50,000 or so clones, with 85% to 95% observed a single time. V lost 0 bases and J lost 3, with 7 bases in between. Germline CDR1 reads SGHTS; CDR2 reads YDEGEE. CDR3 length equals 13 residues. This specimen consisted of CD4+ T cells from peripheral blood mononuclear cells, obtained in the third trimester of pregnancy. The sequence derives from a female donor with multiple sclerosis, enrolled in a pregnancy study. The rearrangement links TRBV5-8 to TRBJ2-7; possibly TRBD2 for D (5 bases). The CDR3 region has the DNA TGTGCCAGCAGCTTGGCTACTAGCTACGAGCAGTACTTC. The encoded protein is CASSLATSYEQYF.